The sequence of this T cell receptor (beta chain) was determined in a study of cytomegalovirus exposure and HLA in healthy donors. Assay used: immunoSEQ multiplex PCR; TCRdb lists only in-frame clones, some missing. The sample lists 190,000 or so clones, about four fifths occurring once. The sample was PBMCs. This sequence was found in a woman younger than 30 in good health and CMV-seropositive.

This CDR3 is CSVVGSEPYNEQFF. CDR3 DNA: TGCAGCGTTGTCGGTAGCGAACCGTACAATGAGCAGTTCTTC. The V and J genes are TRBV29-1 and TRBJ2-1, with D perhaps TRBD2 (5 bases). Germline CDR1 and CDR2: SQVTM and ANQGSEA. This CDR3 has 14 amino acids. Trimming shortened V by 4 bases and J by 4 bases, and 14 bases separated the two germline ends.